This T cell receptor beta chain was obtained from a study of CD8 T cells in ankylosing spondylitis. The V gene lost 1 base and the J gene lost 6 bases, with 16 bases spanning the gap. Germline CDR1 SGHTA, CDR2 FQGNSA. This CDR3 region has 15 residues. One entry per CDR3 protein results from TCRdb running MiXCR on the 5' RACE reads. This table holds some 120,000 distinct CDR3 sequences, roughly 6.6% found once. This clonotype was seen ten or more times. What it binds is not known. Study results and caveats: Researchers reportedly found disease-linked clones significantly enriched in matched ankylosing spondylitis synovial fluid. Ankylosing spondylitis blood appeared to carry a characteristic TCR beta motif of under ten highly homologous variants.

The source of this sequence is a male donor with ankylosing spondylitis or in good health (not recorded which). The gene calls are TRBV7-2 and TRBJ2-7; D gene ambiguous. Sequenced input: blood, either unsorted or a sorted T cell fraction (not recorded which). In nucleotides, the CDR3 is TGTGCCAGCAGCTTAGGGGCAGCCGCCTTGTTCGAGCAGTACTTC. This gives the protein CASSLGAAALFEQYF.